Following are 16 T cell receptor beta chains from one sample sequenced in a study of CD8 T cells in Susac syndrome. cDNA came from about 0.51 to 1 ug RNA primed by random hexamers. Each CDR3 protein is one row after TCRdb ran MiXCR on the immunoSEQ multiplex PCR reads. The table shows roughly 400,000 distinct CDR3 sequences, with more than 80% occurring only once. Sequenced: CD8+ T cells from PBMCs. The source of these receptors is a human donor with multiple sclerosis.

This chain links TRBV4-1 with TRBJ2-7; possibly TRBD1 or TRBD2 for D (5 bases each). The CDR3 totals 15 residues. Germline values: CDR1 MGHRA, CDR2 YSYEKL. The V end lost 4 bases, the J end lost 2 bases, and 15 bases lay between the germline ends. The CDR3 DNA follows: TGCGCCAGCAGCCTCGCCTCTGGGGGTACCTACGAGCAGTACTTC. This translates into CASSLASGGTYEQYF.

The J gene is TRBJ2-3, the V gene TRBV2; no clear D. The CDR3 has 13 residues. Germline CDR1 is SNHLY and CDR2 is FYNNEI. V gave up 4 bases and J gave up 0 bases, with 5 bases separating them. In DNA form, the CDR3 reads TGTGCCAGCAGTGTTGAGAGCACAGATACGCAGTATTTT. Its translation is CASSVESTDTQYF.

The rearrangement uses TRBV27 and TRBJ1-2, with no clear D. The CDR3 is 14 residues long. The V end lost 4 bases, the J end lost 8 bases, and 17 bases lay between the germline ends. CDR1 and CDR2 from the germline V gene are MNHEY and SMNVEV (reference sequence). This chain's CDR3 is CASSSSGRLLGYTF. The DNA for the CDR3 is TGTGCCAGCAGTTCCTCGGGGAGGCTTTTAGGCTACACCTTC.

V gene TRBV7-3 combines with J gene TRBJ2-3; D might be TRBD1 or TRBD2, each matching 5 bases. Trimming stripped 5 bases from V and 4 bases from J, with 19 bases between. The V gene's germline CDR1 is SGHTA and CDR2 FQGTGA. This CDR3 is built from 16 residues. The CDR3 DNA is TGTGCCAGCAGCCGTAGTGCATGGGGGAGCGCAGATACGCAGTATTTT. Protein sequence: CASSRSAWGSADTQYF.

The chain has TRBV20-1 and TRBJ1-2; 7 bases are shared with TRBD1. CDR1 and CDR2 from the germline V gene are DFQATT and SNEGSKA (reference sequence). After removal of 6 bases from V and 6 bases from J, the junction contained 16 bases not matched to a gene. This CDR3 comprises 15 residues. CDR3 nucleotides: TGCAGTGCCGTATCCCGAACAGGGGAGTTCCATGGCTACACCTTC. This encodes CSAVSRTGEFHGYTF.

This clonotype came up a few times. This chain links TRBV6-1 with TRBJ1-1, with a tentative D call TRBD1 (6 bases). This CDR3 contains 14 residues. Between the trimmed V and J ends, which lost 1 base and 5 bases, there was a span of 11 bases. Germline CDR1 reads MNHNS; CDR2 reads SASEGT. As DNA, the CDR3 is TGTGCCAGCAGTGAAGGGGGGCTAGTAACTGAAGCTTTCTTT. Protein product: CASSEGGLVTEAFF.

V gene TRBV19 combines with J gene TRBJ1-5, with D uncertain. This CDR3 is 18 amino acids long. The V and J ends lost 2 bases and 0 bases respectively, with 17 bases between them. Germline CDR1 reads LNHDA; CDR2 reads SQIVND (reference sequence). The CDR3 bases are TGTGCCAGTAGTATAAATTTGCAGGTGGAATATAGCAATCAGCCCCAGCATTTT. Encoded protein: CASSINLQVEYSNQPQHF.

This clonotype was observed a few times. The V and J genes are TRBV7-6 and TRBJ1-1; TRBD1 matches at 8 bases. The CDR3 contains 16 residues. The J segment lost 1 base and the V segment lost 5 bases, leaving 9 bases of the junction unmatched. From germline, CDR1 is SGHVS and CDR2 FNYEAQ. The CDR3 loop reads CASSLQTGVGNTEAFF. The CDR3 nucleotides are TGTGCCAGCAGCCTGCAGACAGGGGTAGGGAACACTGAAGCTTTCTTT.

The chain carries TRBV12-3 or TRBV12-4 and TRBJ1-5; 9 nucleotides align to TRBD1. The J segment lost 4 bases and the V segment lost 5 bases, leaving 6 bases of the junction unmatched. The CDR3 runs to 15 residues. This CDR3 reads CASSDGQGRNQPQHF. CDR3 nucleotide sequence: TGTGCCAGCAGTGACGGACAGGGGAGGAATCAGCCCCAGCATTTT.

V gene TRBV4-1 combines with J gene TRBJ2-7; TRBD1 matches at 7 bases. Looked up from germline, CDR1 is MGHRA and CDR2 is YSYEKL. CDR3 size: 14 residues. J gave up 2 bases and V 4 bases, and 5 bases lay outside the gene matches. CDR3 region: CASSPLTGPYEQYF. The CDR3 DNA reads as TGCGCCAGCAGCCCCTTGACAGGGCCCTACGAGCAGTACTTC.

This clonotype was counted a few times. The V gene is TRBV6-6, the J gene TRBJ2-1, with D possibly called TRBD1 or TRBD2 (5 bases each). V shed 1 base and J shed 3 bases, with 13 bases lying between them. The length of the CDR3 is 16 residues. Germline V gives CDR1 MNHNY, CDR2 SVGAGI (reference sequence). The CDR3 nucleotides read TGTGCCAGCAGTTACTTCGACAGCGGTCTCTACAATGAGCAGTTCTTC. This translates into CASSYFDSGLYNEQFF.

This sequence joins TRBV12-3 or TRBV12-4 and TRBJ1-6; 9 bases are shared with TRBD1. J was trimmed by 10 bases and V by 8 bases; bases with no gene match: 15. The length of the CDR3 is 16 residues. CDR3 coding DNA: TGTGCCAGCCACAACTCGAAGTCCGGGACAGGGTCACCCCTCCACTTT. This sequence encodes CASHNSKSGTGSPLHF.

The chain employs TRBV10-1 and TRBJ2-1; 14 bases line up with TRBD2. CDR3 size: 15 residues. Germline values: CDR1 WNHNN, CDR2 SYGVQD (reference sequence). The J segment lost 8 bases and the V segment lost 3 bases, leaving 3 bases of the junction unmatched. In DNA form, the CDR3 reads TGCGCCAGCAGTGAAGGGACTAGCGGGAGCTATGAGCAGTTCTTC. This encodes CASSEGTSGSYEQFF.

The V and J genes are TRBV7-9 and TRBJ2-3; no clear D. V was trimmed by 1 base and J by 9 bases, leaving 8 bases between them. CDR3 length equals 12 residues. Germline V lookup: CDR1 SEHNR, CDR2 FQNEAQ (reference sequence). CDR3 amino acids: CASSLGLPTQYF. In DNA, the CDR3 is TGTGCCAGCAGCTTAGGTCTTCCGACGCAGTATTTT.

This CDR3 is CASSQDQRVTEAFF. The CDR3 DNA reads as TGCGCCAGCAGCCAAGATCAAAGGGTCACTGAAGCTTTCTTT. The rearrangement uses TRBV4-1 and TRBJ1-1; D ambiguous. Germline values: CDR1 MGHRA, CDR2 YSYEKL. The CDR3 covers 14 residues. Between the trimmed V and J ends, which lost 0 bases and 4 bases, there was a span of 9 bases.

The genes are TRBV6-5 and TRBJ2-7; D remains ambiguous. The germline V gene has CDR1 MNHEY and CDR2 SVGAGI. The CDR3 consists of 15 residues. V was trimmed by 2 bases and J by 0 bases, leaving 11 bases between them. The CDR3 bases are TGTGCCAGCAGTTACGCCCCAGACAACTCCTACGAGCAGTACTTC. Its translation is CASSYAPDNSYEQYF.